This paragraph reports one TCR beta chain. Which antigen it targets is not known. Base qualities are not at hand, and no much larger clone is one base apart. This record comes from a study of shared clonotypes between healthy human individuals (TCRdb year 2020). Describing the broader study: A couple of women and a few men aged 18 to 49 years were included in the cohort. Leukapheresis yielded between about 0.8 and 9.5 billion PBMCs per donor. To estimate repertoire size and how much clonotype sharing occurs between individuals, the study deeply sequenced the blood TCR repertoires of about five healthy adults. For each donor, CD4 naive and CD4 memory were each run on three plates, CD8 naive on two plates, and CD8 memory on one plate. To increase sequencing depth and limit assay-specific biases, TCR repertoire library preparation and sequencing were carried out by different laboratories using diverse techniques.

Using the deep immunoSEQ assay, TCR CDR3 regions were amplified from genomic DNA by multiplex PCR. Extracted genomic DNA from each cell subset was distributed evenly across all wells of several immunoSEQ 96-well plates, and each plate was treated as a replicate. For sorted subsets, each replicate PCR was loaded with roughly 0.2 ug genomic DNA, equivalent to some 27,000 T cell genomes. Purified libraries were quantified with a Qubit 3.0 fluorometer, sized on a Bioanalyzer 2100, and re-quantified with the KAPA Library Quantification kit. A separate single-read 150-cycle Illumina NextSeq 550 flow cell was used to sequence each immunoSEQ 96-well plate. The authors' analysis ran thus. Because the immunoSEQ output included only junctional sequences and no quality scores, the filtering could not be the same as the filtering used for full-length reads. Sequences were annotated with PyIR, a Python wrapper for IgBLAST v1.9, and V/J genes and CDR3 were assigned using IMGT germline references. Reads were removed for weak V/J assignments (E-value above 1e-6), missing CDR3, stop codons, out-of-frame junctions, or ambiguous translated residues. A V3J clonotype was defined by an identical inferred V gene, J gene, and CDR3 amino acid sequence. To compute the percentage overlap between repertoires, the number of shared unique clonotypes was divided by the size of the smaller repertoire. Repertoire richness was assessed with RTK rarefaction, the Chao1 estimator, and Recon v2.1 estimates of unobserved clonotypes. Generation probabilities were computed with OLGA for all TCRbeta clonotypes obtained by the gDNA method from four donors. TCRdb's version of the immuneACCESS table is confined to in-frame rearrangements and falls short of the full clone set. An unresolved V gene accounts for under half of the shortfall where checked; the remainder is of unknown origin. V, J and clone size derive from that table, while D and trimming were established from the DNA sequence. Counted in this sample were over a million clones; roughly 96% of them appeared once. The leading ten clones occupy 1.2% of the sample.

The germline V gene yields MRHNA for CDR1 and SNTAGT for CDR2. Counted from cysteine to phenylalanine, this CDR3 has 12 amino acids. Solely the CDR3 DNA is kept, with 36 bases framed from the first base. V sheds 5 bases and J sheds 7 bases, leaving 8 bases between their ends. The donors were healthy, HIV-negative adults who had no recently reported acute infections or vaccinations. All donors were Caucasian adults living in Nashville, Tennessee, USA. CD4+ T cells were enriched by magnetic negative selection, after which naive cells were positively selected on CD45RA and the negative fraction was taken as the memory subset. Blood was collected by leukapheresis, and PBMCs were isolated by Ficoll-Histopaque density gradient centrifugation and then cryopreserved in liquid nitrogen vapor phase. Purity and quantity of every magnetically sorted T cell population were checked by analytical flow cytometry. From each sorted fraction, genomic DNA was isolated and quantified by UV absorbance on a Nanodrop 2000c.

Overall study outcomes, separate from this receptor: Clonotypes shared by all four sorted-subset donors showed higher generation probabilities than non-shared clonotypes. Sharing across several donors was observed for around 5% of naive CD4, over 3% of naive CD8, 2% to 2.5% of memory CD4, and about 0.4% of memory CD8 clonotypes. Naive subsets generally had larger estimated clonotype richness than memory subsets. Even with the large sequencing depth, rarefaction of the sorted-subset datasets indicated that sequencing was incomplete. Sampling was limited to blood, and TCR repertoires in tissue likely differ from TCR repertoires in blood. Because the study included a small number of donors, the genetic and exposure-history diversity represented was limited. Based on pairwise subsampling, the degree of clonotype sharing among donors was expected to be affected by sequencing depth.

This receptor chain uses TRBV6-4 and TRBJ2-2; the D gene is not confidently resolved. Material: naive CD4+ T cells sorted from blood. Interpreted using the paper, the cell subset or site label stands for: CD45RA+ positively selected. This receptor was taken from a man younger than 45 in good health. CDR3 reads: CASSWARGELFF. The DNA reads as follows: TGTGCCAGCAGTTGGGCGCGCGGGGAGCTGTTTTTT.